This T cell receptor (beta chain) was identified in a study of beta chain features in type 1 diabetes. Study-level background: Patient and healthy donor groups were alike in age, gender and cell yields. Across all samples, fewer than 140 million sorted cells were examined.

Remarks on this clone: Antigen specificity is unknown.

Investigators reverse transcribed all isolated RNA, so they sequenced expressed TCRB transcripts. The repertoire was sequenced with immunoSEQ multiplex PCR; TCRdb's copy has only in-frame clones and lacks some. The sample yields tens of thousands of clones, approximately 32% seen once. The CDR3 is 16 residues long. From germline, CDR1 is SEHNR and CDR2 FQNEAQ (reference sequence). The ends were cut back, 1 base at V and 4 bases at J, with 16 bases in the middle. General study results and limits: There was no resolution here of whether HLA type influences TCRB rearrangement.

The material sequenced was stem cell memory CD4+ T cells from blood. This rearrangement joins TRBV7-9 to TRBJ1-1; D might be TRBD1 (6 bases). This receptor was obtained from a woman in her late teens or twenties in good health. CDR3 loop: CASSLGGPGRGTEAFF. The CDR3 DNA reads TGTGCCAGCAGCTTAGGGGGGCCAGGGAGGGGCACTGAAGCTTTCTTT.